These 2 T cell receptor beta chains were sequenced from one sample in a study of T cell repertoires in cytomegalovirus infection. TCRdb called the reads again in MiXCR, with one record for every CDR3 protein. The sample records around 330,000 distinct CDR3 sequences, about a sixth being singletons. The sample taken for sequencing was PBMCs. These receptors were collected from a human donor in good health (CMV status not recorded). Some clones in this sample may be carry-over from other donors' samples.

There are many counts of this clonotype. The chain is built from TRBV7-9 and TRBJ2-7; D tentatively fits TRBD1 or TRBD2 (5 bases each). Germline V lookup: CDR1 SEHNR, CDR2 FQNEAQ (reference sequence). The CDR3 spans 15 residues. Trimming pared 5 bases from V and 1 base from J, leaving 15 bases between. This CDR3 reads CASSPAGTESYEQYF. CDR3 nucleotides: TGTGCCAGCAGCCCGGCCGGGACGGAGTCCTACGAGCAGTACTTC.

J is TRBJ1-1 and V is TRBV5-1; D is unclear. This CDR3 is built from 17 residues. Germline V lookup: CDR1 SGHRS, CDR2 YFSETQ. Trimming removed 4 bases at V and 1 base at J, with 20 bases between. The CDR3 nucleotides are TGCGCCAGCAGCCCGGCCCCGGGCGGTGGTTGGAACACTGAAGCTTTCTTT. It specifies CASSPAPGGGWNTEAFF.